This record looks at one T cell receptor (beta chain) sequence and its context. This clonotype showed up many times. It has no known antigen specificity. No per-base quality is available; no much larger clone lies one base away. This sample was taken from a study of regulatory T cells in long-lasting Graves disease (dated by TCRdb to the early 2020s). Regarding the study in general: Persistent Graves' disease was defined as persistently positive TSH receptor autoantibodies together with antithyroid drug treatment for over 5 years. Patients with persistent Graves' disease were compared with patients with newly diagnosed Graves' disease using TCR sequencing and RNA sequencing of peripheral blood. The study was registered as a clinical trial and conducted in China. A total of about 33 samples underwent TCR sequencing, from 13 patients with persistent Graves' disease and about 20 patients with newly diagnosed Graves' disease. On average, persistent Graves' disease patients in the clinical cohort had been on antithyroid drugs for approximately ten years. Findings and caveats that apply to the study as a whole: Because the primary lesion, thyroid tissue, could not be accessed, the study looked at peripheral blood alone. Persistent disease showed preferential use of TRBV28, TRBJ1-2 and TRBJ2-5, whereas newly diagnosed disease favored TRBV20-1 and TRBJ2-1. The small sample size was acknowledged by the authors as a limitation that may reduce accuracy. More public clonotypes were shared among persistent patients (more than 2,500) than among newly diagnosed patients (more than 950). Sequencing and analysis were limited to the TCR beta chain. Compared with newly diagnosed patients, persistent Graves' disease patients had lower TCR Shannon entropy and fewer highly expanded clones, which suggests clonal expansion.

In the paper's terms, the time point label means: persistent/refractory GD, antithyroid drugs over 5 years with positive TRAb. For both TCR sequencing and RNA sequencing, RNA was extracted from PBMCs using TRIzol. The diagnosis of Graves' disease was made according to American Thyroid Association guidelines. Patients were recruited from an endocrinology department in Xi'an, China. Each patient gave around 9 milliliters of peripheral blood, collected in an EDTA anticoagulant tube. PBMCs were isolated by Ficoll Paque Plus density gradient separation without further T cell sorting. An Agilent 2100 Bioanalyzer and agarose gel were used to check RNA quality, and a NanoDrop 2000 was used to measure RNA concentration. The library was produced with multiplex PCR. The run used an Illumina HiSeq 4000. TCR beta libraries were built with iRepertoire HTBI primers and Arm-PCR amplification of CDR3 regions. Gel purification was performed on PCR products prior to sequencing. On the study's bioinformatics: Across samples, roughly 60 TRBV and 14 TRBJ segments were identified and used for gene usage analysis of CDR3 amino acid clonotypes. COPE and FqMerger were used to merge filtered high-quality paired reads into contigs. Contigs were aligned with BLAST to IMGT TRBV, TRBD and TRBJ reference genes, and CDR3 was defined per IMGT. Clonotypes above 0.1% frequency were classified as highly expanded clones. Shannon entropy was used to measure repertoire diversity, and the Gini coefficient was used to measure V-J evenness. A clonotype was considered public if more than one individual shared it. TCRdb reprocessed the public reads (quality trimming at Q25 with fastp, clone calling with MiXCR) and kept in-frame beta chains. Under each unique CDR3 protein, matching rows form one entry showing the most common genes and DNA. The V and J calls and clone size come from TCRdb's table, not from the authors' own analysis. For this sample the table gives hundreds of thousands of distinct CDR3 sequences, of which around 20% were detected only once. The top ten hold approximately 7.8% of the sample.

CDR1 is given as SNHLY and CDR2 as FYNNEI, both from the germline V gene. For this chain, trimming is 6 bases at the V end and 10 bases at the J end, and the number of junction bases without a gene match is 11. Counted from cysteine to phenylalanine, this CDR3 has 14 amino acids. This entry keeps only the CDR3 DNA: 42 bases, framed from base 1. Recombination linked TRBV2 to TRBJ1-4; 7 bases in the middle match TRBD1. The receptor comes from a female donor with Graves disease. The sequencing here drew on peripheral blood mononuclear cells (PBMCs), taken when the disease was refractory, from a patient treated with antithyroid drugs. The CDR3 is CASSVRQGGGKLFF. DNA sequence: TGTGCCAGCAGCGTCCGACAGGGAGGTGGAAAACTGTTTTTT.